The TCR beta chain described here comes from a study of CD8 T cells in ankylosing spondylitis. Study-level findings and limits: Characteristic of ankylosing spondylitis blood, it appeared, was a TCR beta motif comprising roughly 8 highly homologous variants. Reportedly, matched ankylosing spondylitis synovial fluid was significantly enriched for disease-linked clones.

The ends were cut back, 3 bases at V and 4 bases at J, with 7 bases in the middle. This CDR3 has 12 residues. CDR1 SGDLS and CDR2 YYNGEE come from the germline V gene. This clonotype appeared many times. The target antigen is unknown. From the 5' RACE reads, TCRdb called clonotypes with MiXCR, one entry per CDR3 protein. The sample includes 200,000 to 250,000 distinct CDR3 sequences, about 11% of them seen just once. The material sequenced was blood, either unsorted or a sorted T cell fraction (not recorded which). This receptor was identified in a male donor with ankylosing spondylitis or in good health (not recorded which). This sequence joins TRBV9 and TRBJ2-5; D unresolved. In nucleotides, the CDR3 is TGTGCCAGCAGCGCGCATTCAGAGACCCAGTACTTC. It yields the protein CASSAHSETQYF.